This T cell receptor (beta chain) was captured by sequencing in a study of beta chain features in type 1 diabetes. Findings and caveats of the study: Small HLA sub-analyses could not settle whether HLA shapes TCRB rearrangement. All four CD4+ subsets from Type 1 diabetes patients carried moderately but significantly shorter TCRB CDR3s.

CDR1 and CDR2 from the germline V gene are SGHRS and YFSETQ. The length of the CDR3 is 15 residues. V gave up 4 bases and J gave up 9 bases; unmatched junction bases: 10. Staining for CD45RO/CCR7/CD25/CD127/CD95/CD27 allowed sorting of CD4+ naive, central memory, regulatory and stem cell-like memory cells. Isolated RNA was reverse transcribed in full, so expressed TCRB transcripts were sequenced. Sequencing was performed with immunoSEQ multiplex PCR; in TCRdb, only in-frame clones are kept and a portion is missing. The table lists about 180,000 clones, 7% to 9% of them singletons. A word on this clone: The antigen remains undetermined.

Input material: central memory CD4+ T cells from blood. The sequence was collected from a man between 18 and 35 years old with type 1 diabetes. The chain couples TRBV5-1 to TRBJ1-6; TRBD1 matches 7 bases. The CDR3 sequence: CASSLTGHPSSPLHF. The DNA for the CDR3 is TGCGCCAGCAGCCTGACAGGGCATCCCAGTTCACCCCTCCACTTT. The entire variable domain, with the rest obtained from reference TRBV5-1 and TRBJ1-6, is as follows: KAGVTQTPRYLIKTRGQQVTLSCSPISGHRSVSWYQQTPGQGLQFLFEYFSETQRNKGNFPGRFSGRQFSNSRSEMNVSTLELGDSALYLCASSLTGHPSSPLHFGNGTRLTVT.